These 22 T cell receptor beta chains originate from one sample sequenced in a study of blood T cell repertoires in COVID-19. Method: immunoSEQ multiplex PCR; TCRdb's copy keeps in-frame clones and lacks some. The sample contains about 230,000 clones, 70% to 90% of which appear only once. The sequenced sample was peripheral blood. These receptors were taken from a man in his forties or fifties with acute or convalescent COVID-19.

The V gene is TRBV5-5, the J gene TRBJ2-5; no reliable D call. Trimming shortened V by 0 bases and J by 5 bases, and 14 bases separated the two germline ends. Germline values: CDR1 SGHKS, CDR2 YYEKEE (reference sequence). The CDR3 length is 15 residues. The CDR3 region is CASSLEPPGIETQYF. CDR3 bases: TGTGCCAGCAGCTTGGAGCCCCCAGGAATCGAGACCCAGTACTTC.

The chain links TRBV7-3 to TRBJ2-7; 7 bases agree with TRBD1. Germline V gene sequence: CDR1 SGHTA, CDR2 FQGTGA. The V gene end was trimmed by 3 bases and the J gene end by 1 base; junction bases not matched to a gene: 6. The CDR3 is 15 residues long. DNA for the CDR3: TGTGCCAGCAGCTTCGACAGGGCCTCATCCTACGAGCAGTACTTC. Translating it yields CASSFDRASSYEQYF.

The CDR3 reads CAISESAGGQNQPQHF. The CDR3 DNA reads as TGTGCCATCAGTGAGTCGGCAGGGGGTCAGAATCAGCCCCAGCATTTT. The rearrangement uses TRBV10-3 and TRBJ1-5; 7 bases map to TRBD1. Germline loops: CDR1 ENHRY, CDR2 SYGVKD. V trimming: 0 bases; J trimming: 4 bases; junction bases outside the gene matches: 6. This CDR3 contains 16 residues.

This clone occurred a few times. The rearrangement uses TRBV19 and TRBJ2-7; 10 nucleotides agree with TRBD1. The CDR3 has 14 amino acids. V was pared by 7 bases and J by 3 bases, with 6 bases of the junction left unmatched. CDR1 is LNHDA, CDR2 SQIVND, per germline (reference sequence). The CDR3, as DNA: TGTGCCAGTAACAATGGACAGGGGGGCTACGAGCAGTACTTC. Translated: CASNNGQGGYEQYF.

The CDR3 reads CATLPIDRSYGYTF. The CDR3 bases are TGTGCCACCCTCCCTATTGACAGGAGCTATGGCTACACCTTC. The genes are TRBV6-5 and TRBJ1-2; tentatively, D is TRBD1 (6 bases). Looked up from germline, CDR1 is MNHEY and CDR2 is SVGAGI. V dropped 10 bases and J dropped 4 bases, with 19 bases sitting between them. The CDR3 consists of 14 residues.

The J gene is TRBJ1-2, the V gene TRBV21-1; the listed D gene, TRBD1, was not tested against the DNA. TRBV21-1 is reported as a pseudogene. The CDR3 consists of 15 residues. The CDR3 here is CASSLPGQKNYGYTF. CDR3 DNA sequence: TGTGCCAGCAGCTTACCGGGACAGAAAAACTATGGCTACACCTTC.

The chain combines TRBV19 with TRBJ1-1; 7 bases are a match to TRBD1. V was clipped by 0 bases and J by 7 bases; unmatched bases: 11. The CDR3 totals 16 residues. Germline lookup yields CDR1 LNHDA and CDR2 SQIVND (reference sequence). CDR3 sequence reads: CASSIDHLTGANEAFF. DNA for the CDR3: TGTGCCAGTAGTATAGATCACCTAACAGGGGCTAATGAAGCTTTCTTT.

Only one count was recorded for this clone. CDR3 sequence (DNA): TGTGCCAGCAGCCTCCCGGCAGGGGGTAGCGGAGCGACCTACAATGAGCAGTTCTTC. This encodes CASSLPAGGSGATYNEQFF. The chain couples TRBV11-2 to TRBJ2-1, with TRBD1 as a possible D gene (7 bases). Germline-derived CDR1 and CDR2 are SGHAT and FQNNGV. The V end was cut by 5 bases, the J end by 2 bases, with 25 bases between. This CDR3 region has 19 residues.

This chain joins TRBV5-6 and TRBJ1-6, with TRBD1 as a possible D gene (5 bases). CDR1 and CDR2 (germline): SGHDT, YYEEEE. Deletions cut 4 bases from V and 7 bases from J, with 9 bases between. The CDR3 loop spans 13 amino acids. The CDR3 loop reads CASSVRGNSPLHF. DNA of the CDR3: TGTGCCAGCAGCGTTCGGGGGAATTCACCCCTCCACTTT.

This rearrangement joins TRBV28 to TRBJ2-1, with TRBD2 matching over 9 bases. Germline-derived CDR1 and CDR2 are MDHEN and SYDVKM. V was pared by 8 bases and J by 2 bases, with 13 bases of the junction left unmatched. The CDR3 length is 17 residues. CDR3 DNA sequence: TGTGCCAGCCACGAGGGAGGGCAGCGGGGGGCCTACAATGAGCAGTTCTTC. Translation: CASHEGGQRGAYNEQFF. Full variable domain (rest looked up from reference TRBV28 and TRBJ2-1): DVKVTQSSRYLVKRTGEKVFLECVQDMDHENMFWYRQDPGLGLRLIYFSYDVKMKEKGDIPEGYSVSREKKERFSLILESASTNQTSMYLCASHEGGQRGAYNEQFFGPGTRLTVL.

The chain carries TRBV2 and TRBJ2-2; TRBD1 is a possible D gene (5 bases). The length of the CDR3 is 14 residues. Germline CDR1 is SNHLY and CDR2 is FYNNEI. Trimming cost V 7 bases and J 4 bases, with 13 bases left between them. CDR3 sequence: CASIRDRGTGELFF. The CDR3 DNA reads as TGTGCCAGCATAAGAGACAGAGGCACCGGGGAGCTGTTTTTT.

The chain combines TRBV3-1 (or the pseudogene TRBV3-2) with TRBJ2-3, with TRBD2 matching 7 bases. The CDR3 covers 13 residues. With 4 bases clipped from V and 4 bases from J, the junction kept 2 bases outside the gene matches. Germline CDR1 reads LGHDT; CDR2 reads YNNKEL (reference sequence). The CDR3 DNA is TGTGCCAGCAGCCTCCGGGGGGCAGATACGCAGTATTTT. Protein product: CASSLRGADTQYF.

This chain links TRBV6-5 with TRBJ2-3; D is unclear. Trimming removed 1 base at V and 3 bases at J, with 11 bases between. This CDR3 region has 15 residues. Per germline, CDR1 MNHEY and CDR2 SVGAGI. In DNA, the CDR3 is TGTGCCAGCAGTTACTATACAGCCGGTACAGATACGCAGTATTTT. Residues: CASSYYTAGTDTQYF.

This sequence joins TRBV29-1 and TRBJ2-2; the match to TRBD1 covers 11 bases. The CDR3 totals 17 residues. The V segment lost 6 bases and the J segment 0 bases; nucleotides outside the gene matches: 9. Germline V gene sequence: CDR1 SQVTM, CDR2 ANQGSEA. The CDR3 reads CSVHLPGQGANTGELFF. The CDR3 nucleotides are TGCAGCGTACATTTACCGGGACAGGGGGCGAACACCGGGGAGCTGTTTTTT.

This clone appeared a single time. The chain has TRBV10-3 and TRBJ2-7; 9 bases match TRBD1. CDR1 and CDR2 (germline): ENHRY, SYGVKD. Trimming cost V 3 bases and J 2 bases; bases outside gene matches: 5. The CDR3 length is 15 residues. The CDR3: CAISEGTGTTYEQYF. In nucleotides, the CDR3 is TGTGCCATCAGTGAAGGGACAGGGACAACCTACGAGCAGTACTTC.

This clone showed up just once. This chain links TRBV13 with TRBJ1-2, with a possible D match to TRBD1 (5 bases). Germline CDR1 reads PRHDT; CDR2 reads FYEKMQ (reference sequence). The CDR3 contains 14 residues. V lost 7 bases and J 8 bases, leaving 20 bases between the germline ends. The chain's CDR3 is CASTPLQGQDGYTF. CDR3 in DNA: TGTGCCAGCACCCCTCTGCAGGGCCAGGACGGCTACACCTTC.

V usage is TRBV5-4 and J usage is TRBJ1-2; a weak D match, TRBD1 (6 bases). The CDR3 sequence is 15 residues long. Trimming cost V 4 bases and J 6 bases, with 19 bases left between them. Germline-derived CDR1 and CDR2 are SGHNT and YYREEE (reference sequence). The CDR3 protein is CASSPLRGDTHGYTF. CDR3 nucleotides: TGTGCCAGCAGCCCCCTTCGAGGGGACACTCATGGCTACACCTTC.

This chain uses TRBV7-8 with TRBJ2-2, with 9 bases matching TRBD2. CDR3 length: 20 residues. The V and J ends lost 6 bases and 5 bases, in that order; junction bases with no gene match: 22. CDR1 and CDR2 (germline): SGHVS, FQNEAQ. This chain's CDR3 is CASSSREAGGLSLGTGELFF. The CDR3 nucleotides are TGTGCCAGCAGTTCAAGGGAGGCGGGGGGGCTGTCTTTGGGGACCGGGGAGCTGTTTTTT.

CDR3 sequence reads: CASSYAGTGNYGYTF. In DNA form, the CDR3 reads TGTGCCAGCAGTTACGCCGGGACAGGGAACTATGGCTACACCTTC. V is TRBV6-5 and J is TRBJ1-2, with TRBD1 matching 9 bases. CDR1 is MNHEY, CDR2 SVGAGI, per germline. The CDR3 runs 15 residues. The J segment lost 2 bases and the V segment lost 2 bases, leaving 3 bases of the junction unmatched.

In the case of this clone: One end of the junction fails to match germline, which may point to a read error. In DNA form, the CDR3 reads TGTGCCAGCAGCCAAGGGCTAGCGGGGGGGCCGGACTTC. The encoded protein is CASSQGLAGGPDF. The chain combines TRBV3-1 (or the pseudogene TRBV3-2) with TRBJ2-5, with TRBD2 identical over 12 bases. Germline values: CDR1 LGHDT, CDR2 YNNKEL (reference sequence). The CDR3 covers 13 residues.

This chain connects TRBV6-5 to TRBJ2-7; 7 nucleotides align to TRBD1. This CDR3 spans 15 amino acids. Germline CDR1 is MNHEY and CDR2 is SVGAGI. V lost 2 bases, J lost 4 bases, and 8 bases stayed unmatched. Written as DNA, the CDR3 is TGTGCCAGCAGTTACCGGGACAGTCCTTCGTACGAGCAGTACTTC. This gives the protein CASSYRDSPSYEQYF.

Ten or more counts support this clone. The chain links TRBV18 to TRBJ1-6; the D is unclear. The V gene's germline CDR1 is KGHSH and CDR2 LQKENI. V was trimmed by 6 bases and J by 10 bases, leaving 13 bases between them. The CDR3 loop spans 13 amino acids. The CDR3 sequence is CASSSEAESPLHF. Written as DNA, the CDR3 is TGTGCCAGCTCCTCTGAGGCGGAATCACCCCTCCACTTT.